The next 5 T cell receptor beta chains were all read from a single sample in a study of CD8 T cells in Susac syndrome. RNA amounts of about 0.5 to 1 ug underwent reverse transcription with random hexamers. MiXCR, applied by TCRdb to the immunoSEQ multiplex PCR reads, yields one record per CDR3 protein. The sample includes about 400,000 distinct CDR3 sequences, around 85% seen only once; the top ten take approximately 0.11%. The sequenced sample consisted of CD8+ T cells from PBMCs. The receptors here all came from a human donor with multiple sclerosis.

The CDR3 DNA reads TGTGCCACCAGCAGAGAGGCCCCCACAGGGGCGGCCAATGAGCAGTTCTTC. Its translation is CATSREAPTGAANEQFF. The chain couples TRBV15 to TRBJ2-1, with 7 bases that match TRBD1. V lost 0 bases to trimming and J lost 6 bases; unmatched junction nucleotides: 11. This CDR3 comprises 17 residues. Looked up from germline, CDR1 is LNHNV and CDR2 is YYDKDF (reference sequence).

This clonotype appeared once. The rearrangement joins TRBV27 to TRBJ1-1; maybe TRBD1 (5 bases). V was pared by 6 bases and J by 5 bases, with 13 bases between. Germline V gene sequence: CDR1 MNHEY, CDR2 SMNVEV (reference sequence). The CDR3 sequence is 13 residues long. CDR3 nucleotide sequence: TGTGCCAGCAGCGGAGCGGAGGGGACTGAAGCTTTCTTT. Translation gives CASSGAEGTEAFF.

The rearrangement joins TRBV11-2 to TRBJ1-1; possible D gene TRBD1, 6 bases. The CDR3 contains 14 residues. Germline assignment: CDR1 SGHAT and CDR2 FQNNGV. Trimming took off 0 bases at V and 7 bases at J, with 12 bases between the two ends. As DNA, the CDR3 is TGTGCCAGCAGCTTAGACGGGGGGCGGGATGAAGCTTTCTTT. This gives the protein CASSLDGGRDEAFF. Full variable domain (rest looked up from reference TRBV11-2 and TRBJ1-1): EAGVAQSPRYKIIEKRQSVAFWCNPISGHATLYWYQQILGQGPKLLIQFQNNGVVDDSQLPKDRFSAERLKGVDSTLKIQPAKLEDSAVYLCASSLDGGRDEAFFGQGTRLTVV.

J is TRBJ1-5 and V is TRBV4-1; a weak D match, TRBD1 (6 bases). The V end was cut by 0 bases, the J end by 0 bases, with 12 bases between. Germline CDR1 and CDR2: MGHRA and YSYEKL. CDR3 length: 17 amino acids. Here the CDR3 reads CASSQESGAHSNQPQHF. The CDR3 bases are TGCGCCAGCAGCCAAGAATCAGGGGCCCATAGCAATCAGCCCCAGCATTTT.

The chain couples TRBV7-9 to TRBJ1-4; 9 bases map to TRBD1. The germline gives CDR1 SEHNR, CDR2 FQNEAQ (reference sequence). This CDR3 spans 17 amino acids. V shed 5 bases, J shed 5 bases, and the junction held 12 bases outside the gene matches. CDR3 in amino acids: CASSLVPGQGRNEKLFF. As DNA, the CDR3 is TGTGCCAGCAGCCTAGTCCCGGGACAGGGCCGGAATGAAAAACTGTTTTTT.